Listed here are 11 T cell receptor beta chains from one sample, sequenced in a study of CD8 T cells in ankylosing spondylitis. General observations from the study: A TCR beta motif of roughly eight highly homologous variants appeared characteristic of ankylosing spondylitis blood.

TCRdb reprocessed the 5' RACE reads with MiXCR, giving one entry per CDR3 protein. This table holds about 750,000 distinct CDR3 sequences, about 20% found once. No cognate antigen is known for these TCRs. Sequences were obtained from blood, either unsorted or a sorted T cell fraction (not recorded which). These TCRs come from a male donor with ankylosing spondylitis.

This sequence joins TRBV3-1 and TRBJ2-5; weak D call: TRBD2 (5 bases). CDR1 and CDR2 (germline): LGHDT, YNNKEL (reference sequence). The CDR3 is 15 residues long. V lost 1 base, J lost 5 bases, and 14 bases lay in between. The CDR3: CASSQAAATGETQYF. CDR3 DNA sequence: TGTGCCAGCAGCCAAGCGGCAGCCACGGGGGAGACCCAGTACTTC.

In its sample, this clonotype was seen a few times. The chain links TRBV27 to TRBJ2-7; 12 bases are shared with TRBD1. J lost 4 bases, V lost 1 base, and 5 bases had no gene match. Germline V gene lookup returns CDR1 MNHEY and CDR2 SMNVEV (reference sequence). The CDR3 loop spans 16 amino acids. Written as DNA, the CDR3 is TGTGCCAGCAGTTTATACGGGACAGGGGGCGGTTACGAGCAGTACTTC. Its protein product is CASSLYGTGGGYEQYF.

The table lists this clonotype with many counts. The chain uses TRBV7-9 and TRBJ1-2; D might be TRBD1 (5 bases). Looked up from germline, CDR1 is SEHNR and CDR2 is FQNEAQ (reference sequence). V lost 3 bases and J lost 5, with 16 bases in between. CDR3 length: 15 amino acids. The CDR3 reads CASSFNRGGGYGYTF. The CDR3 bases are TGTGCCAGCAGCTTCAATCGTGGGGGAGGTTATGGCTACACCTTC.

This clonotype has a handful of counts. V is TRBV25-1 and J is TRBJ2-5; TRBD2 is a possible D gene (7 bases). The ends were cut back, 5 bases at V and 9 bases at J, with 16 bases in the middle. Germline V gene data show CDR1 as MGHDK and CDR2 as SYGVNS. The CDR3 extends over 13 amino acids. In DNA, the CDR3 is TGTGCCAGCAGTCCGGGGGGCCGGTTGGCCCAGTACTTC. This translates into CASSPGGRLAQYF. The complete variable domain, with remaining parts taken from reference TRBV25-1 and TRBJ2-5, reads EADIYQTPRYLVIGTGKKITLECSQTMGHDKMYWYQQDPGMELHLIHYSYGVNSTEKGDLSSESTVSRIRTEHFPLTLESARPSHTSQYLCASSPGGRLAQYFGPGTRLLVL.

This clonotype was seen a few times. The rearrangement uses TRBV7-9 and TRBJ1-1; D ambiguous. This CDR3 has 10 residues. The germline V and J ends were trimmed by 5 bases and 8 bases, with 6 bases remaining between them. The germline V gene has CDR1 SEHNR and CDR2 FQNEAQ (reference sequence). For the CDR3, the DNA is TGTGCCAGCAGCAGAACAGAAGCTTTCTTT. Translation: CASSRTEAFF.

The chain uses TRBV7-2 and TRBJ1-5; possibly TRBD1 for D (5 bases). CDR1 and CDR2 from the germline V gene are SGHTA and FQGNSA. Deletions cut 5 bases from V and 6 bases from J, with 11 bases between. CDR3 length: 13 residues. For the CDR3, the DNA is TGTGCCAGCAGCCAACAGGAAGGTCAGCCCCAGCATTTT. Its translation is CASSQQEGQPQHF.

This chain connects TRBV20-1 to TRBJ1-2; D call uncertain. Germline lookup yields CDR1 DFQATT and CDR2 SNEGSKA (reference sequence). The CDR3 totals 14 residues. V lost 3 bases to trimming and J lost 3 bases, with 14 bases between them. CDR3 loop: CSAREGGWDYGYTF. CDR3 nucleotide sequence: TGCAGTGCTAGGGAGGGAGGTTGGGACTATGGCTACACCTTC.

This clonotype was counted between two and nine times. The rearrangement uses TRBV6-5 and TRBJ1-1; no clear D. This CDR3 has 14 residues. Germline CDR1 is MNHEY and CDR2 is SVGAGI. The V end was cut by 1 base, the J end by 2 bases, with 8 bases between. Here the CDR3 DNA reads TGTGCCAGCAGTTACTGGGCCCGTAACACTGAAGCTTTCTTT. This gives the protein CASSYWARNTEAFF.

The rearrangement uses TRBV25-1 and TRBJ2-1; 8 bases agree with TRBD2. CDR1 is MGHDK, CDR2 SYGVNS, per germline. The CDR3 length is 15 residues. Germline trimming cut 6 bases from V and 8 bases from J; bases unmatched to any gene: 12. The CDR3 DNA follows: TGTGCCAGCAGCCCTCGCGGGCGGGGGGCCCATGAGCAGTTCTTC. This translates into CASSPRGRGAHEQFF. Supplemented by reference TRBV25-1 and TRBJ2-1, the full variable domain reads EADIYQTPRYLVIGTGKKITLECSQTMGHDKMYWYQQDPGMELHLIHYSYGVNSTEKGDLSSESTVSRIRTEHFPLTLESARPSHTSQYLCASSPRGRGAHEQFFGPGTRLTVL.

The genes are TRBV12-3 or TRBV12-4 and TRBJ2-5, with 9 bases lining up with TRBD1. The junction had 4 bases not matched to a gene; V was cut back by 5 bases and J by 3 bases. This CDR3 is 14 amino acids long. Here the CDR3 DNA reads TGTGCCAGCAGTCTACGGACAGGGGAAGAGACCCAGTACTTC. Its translation: CASSLRTGEETQYF.

The V gene is TRBV12-3 or TRBV12-4, the J gene TRBJ2-7, with 8 bases lining up with TRBD2. After removal of 1 base from V and 2 bases from J, the junction contained 7 bases not matched to a gene. The length of the CDR3 is 16 residues. The CDR3 nucleotides are TGTGCCAGCAGTTTAGGTTGGAGCGGGAGCCCCTACGAGCAGTACTTC. Protein: CASSLGWSGSPYEQYF.